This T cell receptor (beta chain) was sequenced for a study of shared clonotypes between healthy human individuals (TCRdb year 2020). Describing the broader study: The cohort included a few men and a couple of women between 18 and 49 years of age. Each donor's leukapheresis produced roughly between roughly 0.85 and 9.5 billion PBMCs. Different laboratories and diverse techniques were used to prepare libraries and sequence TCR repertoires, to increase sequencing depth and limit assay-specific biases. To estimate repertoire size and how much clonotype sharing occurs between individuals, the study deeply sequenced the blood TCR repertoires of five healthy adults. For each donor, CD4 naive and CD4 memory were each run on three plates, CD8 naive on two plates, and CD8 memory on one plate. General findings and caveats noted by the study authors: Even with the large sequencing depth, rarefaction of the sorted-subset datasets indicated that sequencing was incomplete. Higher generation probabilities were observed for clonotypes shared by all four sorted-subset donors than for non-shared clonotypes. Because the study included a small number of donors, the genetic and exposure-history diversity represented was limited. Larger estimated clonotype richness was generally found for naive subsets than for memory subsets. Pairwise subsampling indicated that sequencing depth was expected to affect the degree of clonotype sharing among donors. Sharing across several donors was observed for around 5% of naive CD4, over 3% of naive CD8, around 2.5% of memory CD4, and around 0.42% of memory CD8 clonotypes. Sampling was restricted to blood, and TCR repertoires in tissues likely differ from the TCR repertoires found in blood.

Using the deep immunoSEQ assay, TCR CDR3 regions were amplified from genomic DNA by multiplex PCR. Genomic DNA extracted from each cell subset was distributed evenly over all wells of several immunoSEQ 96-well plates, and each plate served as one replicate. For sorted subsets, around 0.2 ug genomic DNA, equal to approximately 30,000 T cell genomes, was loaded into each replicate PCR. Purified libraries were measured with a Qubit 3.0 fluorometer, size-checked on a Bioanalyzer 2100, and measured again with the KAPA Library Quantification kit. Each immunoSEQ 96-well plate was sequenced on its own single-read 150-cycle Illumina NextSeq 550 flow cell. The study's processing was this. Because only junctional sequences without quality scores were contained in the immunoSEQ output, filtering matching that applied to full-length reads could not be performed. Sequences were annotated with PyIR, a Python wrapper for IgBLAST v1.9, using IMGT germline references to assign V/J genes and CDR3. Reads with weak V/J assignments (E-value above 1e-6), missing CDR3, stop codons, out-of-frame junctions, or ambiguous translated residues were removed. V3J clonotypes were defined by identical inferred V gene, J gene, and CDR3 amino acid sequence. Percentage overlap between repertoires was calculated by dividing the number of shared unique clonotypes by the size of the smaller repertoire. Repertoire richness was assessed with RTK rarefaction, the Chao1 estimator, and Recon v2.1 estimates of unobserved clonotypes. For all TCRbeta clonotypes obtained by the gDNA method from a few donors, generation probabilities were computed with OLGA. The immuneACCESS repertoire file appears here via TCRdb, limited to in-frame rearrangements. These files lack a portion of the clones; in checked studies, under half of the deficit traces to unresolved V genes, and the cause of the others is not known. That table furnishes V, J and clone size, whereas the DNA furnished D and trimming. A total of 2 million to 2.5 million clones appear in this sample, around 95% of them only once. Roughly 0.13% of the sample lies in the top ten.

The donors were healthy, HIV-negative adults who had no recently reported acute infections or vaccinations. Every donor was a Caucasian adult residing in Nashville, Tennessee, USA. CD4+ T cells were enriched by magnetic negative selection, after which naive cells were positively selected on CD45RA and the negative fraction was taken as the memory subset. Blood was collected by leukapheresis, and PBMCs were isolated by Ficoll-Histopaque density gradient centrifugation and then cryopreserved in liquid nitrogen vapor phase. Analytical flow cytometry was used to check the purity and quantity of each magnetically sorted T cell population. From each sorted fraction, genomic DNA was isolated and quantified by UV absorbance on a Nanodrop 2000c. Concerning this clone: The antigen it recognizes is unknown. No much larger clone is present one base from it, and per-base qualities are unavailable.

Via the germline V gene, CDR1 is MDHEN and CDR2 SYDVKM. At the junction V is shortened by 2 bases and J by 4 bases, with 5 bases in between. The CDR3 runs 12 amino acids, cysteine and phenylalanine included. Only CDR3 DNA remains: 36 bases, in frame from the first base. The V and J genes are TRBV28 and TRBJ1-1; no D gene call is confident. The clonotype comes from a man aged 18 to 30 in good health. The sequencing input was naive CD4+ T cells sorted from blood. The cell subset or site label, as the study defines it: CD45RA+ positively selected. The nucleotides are TGTGCCAGCAGTTTAGACGTCACTGAAGCTTTCTTT. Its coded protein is CASSLDVTEAFF.